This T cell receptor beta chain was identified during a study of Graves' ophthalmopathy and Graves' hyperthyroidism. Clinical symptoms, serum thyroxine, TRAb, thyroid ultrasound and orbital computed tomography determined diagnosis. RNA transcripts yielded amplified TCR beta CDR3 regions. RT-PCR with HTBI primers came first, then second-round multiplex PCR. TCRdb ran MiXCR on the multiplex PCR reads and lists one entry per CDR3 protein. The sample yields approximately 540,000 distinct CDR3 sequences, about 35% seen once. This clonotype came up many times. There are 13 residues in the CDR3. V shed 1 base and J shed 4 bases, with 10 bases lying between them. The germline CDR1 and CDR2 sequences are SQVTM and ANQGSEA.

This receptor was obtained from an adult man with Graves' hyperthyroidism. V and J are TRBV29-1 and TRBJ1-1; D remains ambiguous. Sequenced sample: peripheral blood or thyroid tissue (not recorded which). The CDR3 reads CSVEGGYTTEAFF. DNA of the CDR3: TGCAGCGTTGAAGGCGGGTACACCACTGAAGCTTTCTTT. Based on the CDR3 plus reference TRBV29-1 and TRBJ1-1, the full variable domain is SAVISQKPSRDICQRGTSLTIQCQVDSQVTMMFWYRQQPGQSLTLIATANQGSEATYESGFVIDKFPISRPNLTFSTLTVSNMSPEDSSIYLCSVEGGYTTEAFFGQGTRLTVV.